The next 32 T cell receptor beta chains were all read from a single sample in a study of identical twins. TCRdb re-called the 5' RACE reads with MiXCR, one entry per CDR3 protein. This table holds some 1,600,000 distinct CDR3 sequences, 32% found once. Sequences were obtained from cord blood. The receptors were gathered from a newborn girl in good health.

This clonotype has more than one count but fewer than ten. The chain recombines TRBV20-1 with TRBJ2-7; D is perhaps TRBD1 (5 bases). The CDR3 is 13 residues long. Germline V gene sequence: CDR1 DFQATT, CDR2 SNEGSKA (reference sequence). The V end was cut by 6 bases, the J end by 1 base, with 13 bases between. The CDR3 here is CSAQQQVSYEQYF. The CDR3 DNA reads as TGCAGTGCCCAGCAACAGGTTTCCTACGAGCAGTACTTC.

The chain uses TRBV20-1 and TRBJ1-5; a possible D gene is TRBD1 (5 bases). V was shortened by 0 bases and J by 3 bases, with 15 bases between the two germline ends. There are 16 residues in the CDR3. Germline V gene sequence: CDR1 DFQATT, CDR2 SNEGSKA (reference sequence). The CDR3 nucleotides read TGCAGTGCTAGAGATTCCGGTCAGGGACTCAATCAGCCCCAGCATTTT. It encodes CSARDSGQGLNQPQHF.

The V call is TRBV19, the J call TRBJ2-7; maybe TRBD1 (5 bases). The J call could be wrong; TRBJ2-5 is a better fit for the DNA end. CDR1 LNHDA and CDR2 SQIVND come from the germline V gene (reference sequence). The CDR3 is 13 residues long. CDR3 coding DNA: TGTGCCAGTAGTATAGCCAGGGCCGAGACCCAGTACTTC. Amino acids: CASSIARAETQYF.

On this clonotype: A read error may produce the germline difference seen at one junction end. The CDR3 coding sequence is TGCAGTGCTAGAACCGGGACGTTAAATGTGGATCAGCCCCGGCATTTT. Its translation is CSARTGTLNVDQPRHF. This sequence joins TRBV20-1 and TRBJ1-5, with D possibly being TRBD1 (5 bases). Germline CDR1 reads DFQATT; CDR2 reads SNEGSKA (reference sequence). The CDR3 contains 16 residues.

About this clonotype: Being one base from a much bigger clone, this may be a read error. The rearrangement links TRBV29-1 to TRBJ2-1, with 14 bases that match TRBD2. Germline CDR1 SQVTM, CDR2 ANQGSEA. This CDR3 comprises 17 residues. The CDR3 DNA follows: TGCAGCGCTCCATCGGGACTAGCGGGAGCCCCCTACAATGAGGAGTTCTTC. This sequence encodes CSAPSGLAGAPYNEEFF.

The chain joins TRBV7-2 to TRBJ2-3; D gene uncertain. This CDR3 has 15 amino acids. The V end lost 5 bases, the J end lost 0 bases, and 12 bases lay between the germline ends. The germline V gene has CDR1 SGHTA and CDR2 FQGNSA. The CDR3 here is CASSILDLSTDTQYF. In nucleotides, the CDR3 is TGTGCCAGCAGCATTCTAGACCTTAGCACAGATACGCAGTATTTT. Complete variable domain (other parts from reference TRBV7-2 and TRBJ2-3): GAGVSQSPSNKVTEKGKDVELRCDPISGHTALYWYRQSLGQGLEFLIYFQGNSAPDKSGLPSDRFSAERTGGSVSTLTIQRTQQEDSAVYLCASSILDLSTDTQYFGPGTRLTVL.

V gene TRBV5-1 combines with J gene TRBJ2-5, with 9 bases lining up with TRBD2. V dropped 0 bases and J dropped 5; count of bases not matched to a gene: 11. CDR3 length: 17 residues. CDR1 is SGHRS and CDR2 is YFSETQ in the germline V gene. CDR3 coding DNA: TGCGCCAGCAGCTTGGAGGGACTAGCATCCCTCCGGGAGACCCAGTACTTC. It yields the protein CASSLEGLASLRETQYF.

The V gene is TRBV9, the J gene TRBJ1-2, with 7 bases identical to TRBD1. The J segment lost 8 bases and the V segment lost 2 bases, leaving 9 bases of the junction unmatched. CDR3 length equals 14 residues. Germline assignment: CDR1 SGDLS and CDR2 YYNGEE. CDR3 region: CASSVGQGGGGYTF. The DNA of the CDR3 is TGTGCCAGCAGCGTCGGTCAGGGGGGCGGCGGCTACACCTTC.

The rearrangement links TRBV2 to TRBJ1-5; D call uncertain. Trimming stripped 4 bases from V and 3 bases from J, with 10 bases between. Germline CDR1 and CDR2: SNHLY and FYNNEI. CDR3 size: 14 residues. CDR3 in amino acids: CASSGRAFNQPQHF. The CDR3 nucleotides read TGTGCCAGCAGTGGGCGGGCGTTCAATCAGCCCCAGCATTTT. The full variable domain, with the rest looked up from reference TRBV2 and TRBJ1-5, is EPEVTQTPSHQVTQMGQEVILRCVPISNHLYFYWYRQILGQKVEFLVSFYNNEISEKSEIFDDQFSVERPDGSNFTLKIRSTKLEDSAMYFCASSGRAFNQPQHFGDGTRLSIL.

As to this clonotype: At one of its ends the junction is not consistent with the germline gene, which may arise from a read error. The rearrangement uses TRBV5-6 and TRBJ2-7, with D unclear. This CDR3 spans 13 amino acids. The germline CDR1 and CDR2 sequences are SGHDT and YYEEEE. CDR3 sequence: CASGRLDSYEQSF. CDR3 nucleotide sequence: TGTGCCAGCGGACGCCTAGACTCCTACGAGCAGTCCTTC.

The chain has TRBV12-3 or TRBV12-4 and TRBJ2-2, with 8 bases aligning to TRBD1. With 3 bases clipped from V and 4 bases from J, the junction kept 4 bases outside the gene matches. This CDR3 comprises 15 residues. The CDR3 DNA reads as TGTGCCAGCAGTTTTGAGGACAGGGCCACCGGGGAGCTGTTTTTT. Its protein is CASSFEDRATGELFF.

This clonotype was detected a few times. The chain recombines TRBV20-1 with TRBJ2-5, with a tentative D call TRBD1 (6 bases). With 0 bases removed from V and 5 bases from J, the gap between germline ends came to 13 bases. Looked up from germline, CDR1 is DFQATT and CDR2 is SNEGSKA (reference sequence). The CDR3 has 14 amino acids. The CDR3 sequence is CSARDQGLGETQYF. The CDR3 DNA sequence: TGCAGTGCTAGAGATCAGGGGCTAGGGGAGACCCAGTACTTC.

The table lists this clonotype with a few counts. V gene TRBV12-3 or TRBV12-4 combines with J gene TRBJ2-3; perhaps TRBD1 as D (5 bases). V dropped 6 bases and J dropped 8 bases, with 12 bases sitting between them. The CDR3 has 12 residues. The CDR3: CASSPSRATQYF. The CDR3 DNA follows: TGTGCCAGCAGCCCCTCCAGGGCTACGCAGTATTTT.

The CDR3 region is CASSLRGVGTYEQYF. CDR3 DNA sequence: TGTGCCAGCAGCTTGAGGGGGGTCGGAACCTACGAGCAGTACTTC. V and J are TRBV7-2 and TRBJ2-7; D might be TRBD1 or TRBD2, each matching 6 bases. The CDR3 has 15 amino acids. Trimming took 3 bases from V and 2 from J, leaving 14 bases between them. Per germline, CDR1 SGHTA and CDR2 FQGNSA.

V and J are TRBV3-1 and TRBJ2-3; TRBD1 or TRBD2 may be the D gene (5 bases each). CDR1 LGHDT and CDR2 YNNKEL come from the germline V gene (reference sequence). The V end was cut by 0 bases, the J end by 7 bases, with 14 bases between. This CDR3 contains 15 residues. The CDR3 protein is CASSQDPGPLHTQYF. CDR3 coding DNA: TGTGCCAGCAGCCAAGATCCGGGACCTCTGCATACGCAGTATTTT.

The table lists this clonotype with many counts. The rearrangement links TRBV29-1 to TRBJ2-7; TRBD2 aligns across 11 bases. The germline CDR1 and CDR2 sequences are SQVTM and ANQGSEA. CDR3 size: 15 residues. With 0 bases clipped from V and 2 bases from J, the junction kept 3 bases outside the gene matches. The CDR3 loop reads CSVEDRLAGTYEQYF. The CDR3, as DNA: TGCAGCGTTGAAGACCGACTAGCGGGAACCTACGAGCAGTACTTC.

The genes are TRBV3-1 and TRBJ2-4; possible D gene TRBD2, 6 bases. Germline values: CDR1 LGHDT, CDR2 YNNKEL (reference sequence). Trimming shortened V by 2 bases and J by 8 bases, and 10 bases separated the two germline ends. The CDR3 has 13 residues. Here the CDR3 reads CASSQRGRYIQYF. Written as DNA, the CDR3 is TGTGCCAGCAGCCAACGGGGGAGATACATTCAGTACTTC. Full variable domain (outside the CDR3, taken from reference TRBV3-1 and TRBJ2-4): DTAVSQTPKYLVTQMGNDKSIKCEQNLGHDTMYWYKQDSKKFLKIMFSYNNKELIINETVPNRFSPKSPDKAHLNLHINSLELGDSAVYFCASSQRGRYIQYFGAGTRLSVL.

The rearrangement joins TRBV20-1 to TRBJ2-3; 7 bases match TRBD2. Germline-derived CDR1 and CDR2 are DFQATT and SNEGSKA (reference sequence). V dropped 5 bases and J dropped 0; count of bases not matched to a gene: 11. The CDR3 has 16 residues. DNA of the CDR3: TGCAGTGCTGAGCCTAGCGGAGTCGCTAGCACAGATACGCAGTATTTT. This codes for CSAEPSGVASTDTQYF.

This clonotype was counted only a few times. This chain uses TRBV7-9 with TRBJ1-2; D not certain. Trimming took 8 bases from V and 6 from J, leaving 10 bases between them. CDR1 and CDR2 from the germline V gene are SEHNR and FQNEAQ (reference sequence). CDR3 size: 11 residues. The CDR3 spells CASLAVDGYTF. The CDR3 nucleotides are TGTGCCAGCCTCGCGGTTGATGGCTACACCTTC.

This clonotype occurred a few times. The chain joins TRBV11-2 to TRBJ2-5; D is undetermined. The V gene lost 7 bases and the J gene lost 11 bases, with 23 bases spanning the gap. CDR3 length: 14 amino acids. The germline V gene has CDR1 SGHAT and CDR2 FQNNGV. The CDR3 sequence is CASMELKGVYEQYF. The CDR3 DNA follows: TGTGCCAGCATGGAACTAAAGGGTGTCTATGAGCAGTACTTC. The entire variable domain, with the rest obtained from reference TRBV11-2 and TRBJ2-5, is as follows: EAGVAQSPRYKIIEKRQSVAFWCNPISGHATLYWYQQILGQGPKLLIQFQNNGVVDDSQLPKDRFSAERLKGVDSTLKIQPAKLEDSAVYLCASMELKGVYEQYFGPGTRLLVL.

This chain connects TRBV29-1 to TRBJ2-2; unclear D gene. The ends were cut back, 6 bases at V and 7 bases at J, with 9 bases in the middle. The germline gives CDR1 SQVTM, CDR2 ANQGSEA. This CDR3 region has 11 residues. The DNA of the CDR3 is TGCAGCGTGGTTACGGTCGGGGAGCTGTTTTTT. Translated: CSVVTVGELFF.

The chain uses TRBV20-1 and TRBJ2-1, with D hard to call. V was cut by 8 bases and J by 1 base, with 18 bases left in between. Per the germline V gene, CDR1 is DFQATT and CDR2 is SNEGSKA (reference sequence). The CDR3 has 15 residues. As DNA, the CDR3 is TGCAGTCCAAGAGGTGGTAGCTGGTCCTACAATGAGCAGTTCTTC. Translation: CSPRGGSWSYNEQFF.

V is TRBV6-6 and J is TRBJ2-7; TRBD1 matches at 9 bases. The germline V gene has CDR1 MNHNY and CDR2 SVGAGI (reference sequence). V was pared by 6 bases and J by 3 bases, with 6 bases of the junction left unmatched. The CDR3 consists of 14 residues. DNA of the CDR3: TGTGCCAGCAGGAGACAGGGGGAGTTCTACGAGCAGTACTTC. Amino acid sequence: CASRRQGEFYEQYF.

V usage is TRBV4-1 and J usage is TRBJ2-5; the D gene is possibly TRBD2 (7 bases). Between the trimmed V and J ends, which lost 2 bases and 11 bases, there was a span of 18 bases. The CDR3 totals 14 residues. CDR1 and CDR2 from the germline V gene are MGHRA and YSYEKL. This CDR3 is CASSQIGGPNEQYF. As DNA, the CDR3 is TGCGCCAGCAGCCAAATCGGGGGGCCAAATGAGCAGTACTTC.

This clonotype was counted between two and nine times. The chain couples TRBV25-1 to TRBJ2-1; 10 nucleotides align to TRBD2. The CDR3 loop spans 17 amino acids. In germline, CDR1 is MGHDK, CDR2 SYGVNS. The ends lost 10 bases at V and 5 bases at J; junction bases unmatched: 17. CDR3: CATFGVAPGLAHNEQFF. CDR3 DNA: TGTGCCACCTTCGGTGTTGCGCCGGGACTAGCGCACAATGAGCAGTTCTTC.

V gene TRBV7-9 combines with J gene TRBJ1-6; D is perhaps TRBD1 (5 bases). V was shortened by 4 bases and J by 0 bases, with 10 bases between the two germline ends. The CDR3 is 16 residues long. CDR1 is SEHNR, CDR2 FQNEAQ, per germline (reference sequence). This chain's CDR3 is CASSSMGGSYNSPLHF. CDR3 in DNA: TGTGCCAGCAGCTCCATGGGGGGCTCCTATAATTCACCCCTCCACTTT.

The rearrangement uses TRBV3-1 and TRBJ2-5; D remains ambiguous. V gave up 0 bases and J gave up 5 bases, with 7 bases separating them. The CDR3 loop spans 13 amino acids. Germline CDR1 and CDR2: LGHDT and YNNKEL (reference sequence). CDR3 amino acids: CASSQEFHETQYF. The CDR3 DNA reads TGTGCCAGCAGCCAAGAGTTCCATGAGACCCAGTACTTC.

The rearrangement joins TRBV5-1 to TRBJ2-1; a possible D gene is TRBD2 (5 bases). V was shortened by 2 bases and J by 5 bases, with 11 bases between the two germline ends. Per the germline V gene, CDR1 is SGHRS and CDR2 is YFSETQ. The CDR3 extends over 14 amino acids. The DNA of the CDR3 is TGCGCCAGCAGCTTAGAGAGGGCAAACAATGAGCAGTTCTTC. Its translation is CASSLERANNEQFF.

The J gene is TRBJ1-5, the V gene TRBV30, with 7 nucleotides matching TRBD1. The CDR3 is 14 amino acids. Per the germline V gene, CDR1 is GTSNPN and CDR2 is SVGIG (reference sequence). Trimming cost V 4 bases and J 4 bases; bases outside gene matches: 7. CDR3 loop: CAWKRDSSNQPQHF. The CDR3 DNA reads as TGTGCCTGGAAGAGGGACAGCTCGAATCAGCCCCAGCATTTT. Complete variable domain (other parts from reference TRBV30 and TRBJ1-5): SQTIHQWPATLVQPVGSPLSLECTVEGTSNPNLYWYRQAAGRGLQLLFYSVGIGQISSEVPQNLSASRPQDRQFILSSKKLLLSDSGFYLCAWKRDSSNQPQHFGDGTRLSIL.

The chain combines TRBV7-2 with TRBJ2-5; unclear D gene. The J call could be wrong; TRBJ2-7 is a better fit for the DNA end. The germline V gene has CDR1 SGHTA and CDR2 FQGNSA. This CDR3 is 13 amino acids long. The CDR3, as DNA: TGTGCCAGCAGCTTAGAGGCCGAGTACGAGCAGTACTTC. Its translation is CASSLEAEYEQYF.

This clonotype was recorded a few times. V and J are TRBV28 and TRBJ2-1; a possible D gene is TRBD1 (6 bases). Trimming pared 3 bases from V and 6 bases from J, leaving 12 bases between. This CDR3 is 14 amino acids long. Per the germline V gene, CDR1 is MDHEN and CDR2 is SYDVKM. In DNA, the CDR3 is TGTGCCAGCAGTTTTCAGGGGATAGGCAATGAGCAGTTCTTC. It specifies CASSFQGIGNEQFF.

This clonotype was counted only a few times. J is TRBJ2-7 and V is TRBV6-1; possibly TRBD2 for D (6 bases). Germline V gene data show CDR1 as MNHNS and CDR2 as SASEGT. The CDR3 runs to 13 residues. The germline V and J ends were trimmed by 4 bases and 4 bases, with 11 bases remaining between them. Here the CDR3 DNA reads TGTGCCAGCAGTGTTGGAGGGAGGTACGAGCAGTACTTC. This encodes CASSVGGRYEQYF.